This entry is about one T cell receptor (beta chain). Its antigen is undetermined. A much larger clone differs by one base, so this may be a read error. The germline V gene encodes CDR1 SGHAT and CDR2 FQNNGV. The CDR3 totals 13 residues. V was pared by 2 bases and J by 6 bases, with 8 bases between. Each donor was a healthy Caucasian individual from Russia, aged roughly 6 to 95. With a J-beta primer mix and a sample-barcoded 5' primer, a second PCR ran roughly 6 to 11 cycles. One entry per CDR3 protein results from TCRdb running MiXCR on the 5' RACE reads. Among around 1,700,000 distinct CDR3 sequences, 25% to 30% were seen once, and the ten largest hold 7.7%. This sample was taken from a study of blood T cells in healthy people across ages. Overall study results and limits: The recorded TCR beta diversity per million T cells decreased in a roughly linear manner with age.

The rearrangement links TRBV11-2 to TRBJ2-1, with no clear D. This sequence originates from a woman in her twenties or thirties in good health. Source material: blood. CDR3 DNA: TGTGCCAGCAGCTTACCCTTCCCCAATGAGCAGTTCTTC. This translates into CASSLPFPNEQFF.